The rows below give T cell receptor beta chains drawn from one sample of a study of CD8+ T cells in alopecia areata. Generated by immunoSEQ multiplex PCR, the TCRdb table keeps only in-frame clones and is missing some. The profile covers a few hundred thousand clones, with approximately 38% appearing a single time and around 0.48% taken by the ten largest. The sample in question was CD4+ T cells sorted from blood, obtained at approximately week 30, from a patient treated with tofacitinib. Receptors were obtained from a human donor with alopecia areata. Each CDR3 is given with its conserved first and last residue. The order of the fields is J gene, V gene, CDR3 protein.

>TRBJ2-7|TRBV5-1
CASSLEVKSYEQYF
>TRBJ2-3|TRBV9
CASSLDRGLSDTQYF
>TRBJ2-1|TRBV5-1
CASSSWTSGKLDEQFF
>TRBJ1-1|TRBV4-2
CASSQAGATDNTEAFF
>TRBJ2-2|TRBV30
CAWSVRLGAGELFF
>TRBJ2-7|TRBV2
CASRPRGSHYEQYF
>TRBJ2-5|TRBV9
CASSVGGLQETQYF
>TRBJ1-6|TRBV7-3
CASSLMGGGTNSPLHF
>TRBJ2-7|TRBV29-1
CSVEADGRAGNYEQYF
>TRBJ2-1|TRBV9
CASSVGVVLGGEQFF
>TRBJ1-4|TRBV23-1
CASSQSRLNEKLFF
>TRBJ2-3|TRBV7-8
CASSLADTQYF
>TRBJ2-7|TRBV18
CASSPGTSGSGEQYF
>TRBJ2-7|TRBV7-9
CASSTTGYDEQYF
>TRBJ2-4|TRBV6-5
CASGRGVENIQYF
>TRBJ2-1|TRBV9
CASSPLGHNEQFF
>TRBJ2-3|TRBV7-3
CASSRPGDTQYF
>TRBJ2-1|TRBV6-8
CASSPHNSGNYNEQFF
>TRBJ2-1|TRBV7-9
CASSLGVHFRRRDNEQFF
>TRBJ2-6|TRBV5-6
CASSLGGVTQSGANVLTF
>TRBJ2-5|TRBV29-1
CSVEYSQETQYF
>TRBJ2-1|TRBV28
CASSLRYNEQFF
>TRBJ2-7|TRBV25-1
CASSDAGIYEQYF
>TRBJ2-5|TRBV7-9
CASSLVDRSTSRGTQYF
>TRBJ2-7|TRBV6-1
CASRYQYEQYF
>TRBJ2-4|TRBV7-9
CASSQGLAKNIQYF
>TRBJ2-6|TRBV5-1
CASSRTSGEISGANVLTF
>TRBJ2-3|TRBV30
CAWSVLAGGLYF
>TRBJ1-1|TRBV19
CASIQGARDTEAFF
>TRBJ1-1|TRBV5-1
CASSLAGKDTEAFF
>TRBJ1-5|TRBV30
CAWSPQTGTHQPQHF
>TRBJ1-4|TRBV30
CAWSVSGTGDEKLFF
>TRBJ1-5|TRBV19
CASSIRDTNQPQHF
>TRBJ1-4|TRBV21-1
CASKQNLNEKLFF
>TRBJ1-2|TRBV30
CAWSVGIGGYGYTF